These 7 T cell receptor beta chains were sequenced from one sample in a study of blood T cell repertoires in COVID-19. The method was immunoSEQ multiplex PCR; TCRdb's version includes in-frame clones alone and lacks a portion of them. This sample yields approximately 24,000 clones, of which 85% to 95% are seen a single time; 3.5% to 4.5% belongs to the top ten. The sample taken for sequencing was peripheral blood. These receptors originate from a woman between 50 and 59 years old with active COVID-19.

The gene calls are TRBV15 and TRBJ2-5, with 8 positions matching TRBD1. CDR1 and CDR2 (germline): LNHNV, YYDKDF (reference sequence). The ends lost 9 bases at V and 4 bases at J; junction bases unmatched: 13. The CDR3 loop spans 15 amino acids. The CDR3 sequence: CATGAPGQARETQYF. Written as DNA, the CDR3 is TGTGCCACAGGGGCCCCGGGACAGGCAAGAGAGACCCAGTACTTC. Drawing the rest from reference TRBV15 and TRBJ2-5, the complete variable domain is DAMVIQNPRYQVTQFGKPVTLSCSQTLNHNVMYWYQQKSSQAPKLLFHYYDKDFNNEADTPDNFQSRRPNTSFCFLDIRSPGLGDTAMYLCATGAPGQARETQYFGPGTRLLVL.

V and J are TRBV7-9 and TRBJ2-5; tentative D call: TRBD2 (5 bases). The germline V gene has CDR1 SEHNR and CDR2 FQNEAQ (reference sequence). The CDR3 runs 13 residues. The germline V and J ends were trimmed by 0 bases and 5 bases, with 7 bases remaining between them. The CDR3 loop is CASSLARVETQYF. The CDR3 DNA is TGTGCCAGCAGCTTAGCGCGGGTCGAGACCCAGTACTTC.

V and J are TRBV13 and TRBJ1-2; D unclear. Germline assignment: CDR1 PRHDT and CDR2 FYEKMQ (reference sequence). The CDR3 covers 15 residues. V was shortened by 1 base and J by 4 bases, with 13 bases between the two germline ends. DNA for the CDR3: TGTGCCAGCAGCTTAGATACGGGCCGGGGCTATGGCTACACCTTC. As protein: CASSLDTGRGYGYTF.

This chain links TRBV5-4 with TRBJ2-7, with D maybe TRBD1 (5 bases). V lost 2 bases, J lost 5 bases, and 14 bases lay in between. Germline V CDR1 and CDR2: SGHNT, YYREEE (reference sequence). This CDR3 spans 14 amino acids. The CDR3 region is CASSFKGAVHEQYV. DNA for the CDR3: TGTGCCAGCAGCTTCAAAGGGGCGGTCCACGAGCAGTACGTC.

This clone was recorded only once. The V call is TRBV18, the J call TRBJ2-1; D might be TRBD1 (6 bases). Germline loops: CDR1 KGHSH, CDR2 LQKENI. Trimming left V 2 bases short and J 5 bases short, with 13 bases between. This CDR3 has 15 amino acids. The CDR3 DNA sequence: TGTGCCAGCTCACCATCAGGGGTCCTCAACAATGAGCAGTTCTTC. Translation: CASSPSGVLNNEQFF.

The chain links TRBV27 to TRBJ2-7, with D unclear. CDR1 MNHEY and CDR2 SMNVEV come from the germline V gene (reference sequence). The V end lost 7 bases, the J end lost 4 bases, and 14 bases lay between the germline ends. The CDR3 is 13 amino acids. The CDR3: CASKGANVYEQYF. DNA of the CDR3: TGTGCCAGCAAAGGAGCTAATGTATACGAGCAGTACTTC.

The J gene is TRBJ1-1, the V gene TRBV5-1, with 7 nucleotides matching TRBD1. This CDR3 is 13 amino acids long. The ends lost 4 bases at V and 11 bases at J; junction bases unmatched: 11. Germline lookup yields CDR1 SGHRS and CDR2 YFSETQ. The CDR3 region is CASSPGQRPGAFF. DNA for the CDR3: TGCGCCAGCAGCCCGGGACAGCGGCCAGGGGCTTTCTTT.